The clone carrying this TCR beta chain was counted only a few times. Its antigen is undetermined. This sample is part of a study of response to subunit inactivated influenza vaccine. Study-level points and caveats: The authors proposed limited new T cell recruitment per seasonal influenza vaccination.

The germline V gene has CDR1 ENHRY and CDR2 SYGVKD. The length of the CDR3 is 15 residues. V lost 6 bases to trimming and J lost 1 base; unmatched junction nucleotides: 4. TCRdb ran MiXCR on the RT-PCR reads and lists one entry per CDR3 protein. Of around 850,000 distinct CDR3 sequences in the sample, roughly 18% were seen once. Sample: PBMCs from blood, taken about 5 days after vaccination. This chain links TRBV10-3 with TRBJ2-2; TRBD1 matches 8 bases. The clonotype originates from a man over 45 who received an inactivated influenza vaccine. Here the CDR3 DNA reads TGTGCCATCAGAGTGGACAGGGTGAACACCGGGGAGCTGTTTTTT. Translating it yields CAIRVDRVNTGELFF.